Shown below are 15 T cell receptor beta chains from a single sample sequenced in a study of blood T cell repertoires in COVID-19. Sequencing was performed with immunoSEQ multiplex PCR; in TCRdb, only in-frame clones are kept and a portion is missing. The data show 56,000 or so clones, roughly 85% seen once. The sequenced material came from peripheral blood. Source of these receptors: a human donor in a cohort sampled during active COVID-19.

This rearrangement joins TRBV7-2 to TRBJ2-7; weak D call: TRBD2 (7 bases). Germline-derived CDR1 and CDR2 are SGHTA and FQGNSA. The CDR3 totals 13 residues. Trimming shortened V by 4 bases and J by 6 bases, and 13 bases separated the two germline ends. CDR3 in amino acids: CASSSGGHAEQYF. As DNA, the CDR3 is TGTGCCAGCAGCTCCGGGGGGCACGCCGAGCAGTACTTC.

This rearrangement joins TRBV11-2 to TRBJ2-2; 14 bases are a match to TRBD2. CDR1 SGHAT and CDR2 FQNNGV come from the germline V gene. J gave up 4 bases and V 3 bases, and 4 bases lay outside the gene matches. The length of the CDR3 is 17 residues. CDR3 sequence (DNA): TGTGCCAGCAGCTTCCAGGGACTAGCGGGAGTCACCGGGGAGCTGTTTTTT. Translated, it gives CASSFQGLAGVTGELFF. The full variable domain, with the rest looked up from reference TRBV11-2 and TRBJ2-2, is EAGVAQSPRYKIIEKRQSVAFWCNPISGHATLYWYQQILGQGPKLLIQFQNNGVVDDSQLPKDRFSAERLKGVDSTLKIQPAKLEDSAVYLCASSFQGLAGVTGELFFGEGSRLTVL.

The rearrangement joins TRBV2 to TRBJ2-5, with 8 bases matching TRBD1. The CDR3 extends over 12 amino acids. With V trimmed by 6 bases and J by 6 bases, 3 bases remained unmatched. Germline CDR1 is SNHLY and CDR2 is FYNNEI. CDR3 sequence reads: CASRDRGKTQYF. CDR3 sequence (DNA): TGTGCCAGCAGAGACAGGGGAAAGACCCAGTACTTC.

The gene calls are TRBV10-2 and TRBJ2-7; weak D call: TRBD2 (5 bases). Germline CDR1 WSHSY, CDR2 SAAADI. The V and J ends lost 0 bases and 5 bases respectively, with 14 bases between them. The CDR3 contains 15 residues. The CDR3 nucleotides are TGCGCCAGCAGTGAGTCGGTAGTAGCGTCAGACGAGCAGTACTTC. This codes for CASSESVVASDEQYF.

The CDR3 here is CASSLRFADTEAFF. The CDR3 bases are TGTGCCAGCAGCTTACGGTTTGCGGACACTGAAGCTTTCTTT. The chain uses TRBV7-9 and TRBJ1-1, with D hard to call. Trimming stripped 2 bases from V and 3 bases from J, with 10 bases between. The V gene's germline CDR1 is SEHNR and CDR2 FQNEAQ (reference sequence). This CDR3 region has 14 residues.

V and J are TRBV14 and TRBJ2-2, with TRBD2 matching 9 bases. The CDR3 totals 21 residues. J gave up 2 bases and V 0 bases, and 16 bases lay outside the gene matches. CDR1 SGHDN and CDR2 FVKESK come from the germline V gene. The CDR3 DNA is TGTGCCAGCAGCCAAGATTGGACGTGGCTAAGCGGGAGGACTAACACCGGGGAGCTGTTTTTT. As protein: CASSQDWTWLSGRTNTGELFF.

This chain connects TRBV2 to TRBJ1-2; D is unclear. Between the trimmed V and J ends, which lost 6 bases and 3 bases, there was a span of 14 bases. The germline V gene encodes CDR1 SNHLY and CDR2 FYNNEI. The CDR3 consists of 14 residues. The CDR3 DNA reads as TGTGCCAGCAGAACAACAGCCATGGACTATGGCTACACCTTC. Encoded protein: CASRTTAMDYGYTF.

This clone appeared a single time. The CDR3 region has the DNA TGTGCCAGCAGTAGGGGACTAGCACTTTACAATGAGCAGTTCTTC. This sequence encodes CASSRGLALYNEQFF. The gene calls are TRBV7-3 and TRBJ2-1, with TRBD2 identical over 9 bases. CDR1 is SGHTA, CDR2 FQGTGA, per germline. This CDR3 contains 15 residues. Trimming cost V 6 bases and J 4 bases; bases outside gene matches: 7.

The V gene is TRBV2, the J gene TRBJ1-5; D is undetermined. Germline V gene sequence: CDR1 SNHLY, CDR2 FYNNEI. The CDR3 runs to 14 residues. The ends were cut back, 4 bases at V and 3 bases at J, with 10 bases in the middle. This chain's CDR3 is CASSVTDYNQPQHF. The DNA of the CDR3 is TGTGCCAGCAGTGTCACAGACTACAATCAGCCCCAGCATTTT.

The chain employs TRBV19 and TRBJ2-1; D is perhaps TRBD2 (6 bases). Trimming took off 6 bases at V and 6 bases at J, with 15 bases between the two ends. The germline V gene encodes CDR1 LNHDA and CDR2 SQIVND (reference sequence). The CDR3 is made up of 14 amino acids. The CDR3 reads CASSTTSFSNEQFF. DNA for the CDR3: TGTGCCAGTAGCACGACTAGTTTTTCCAATGAGCAGTTCTTC.

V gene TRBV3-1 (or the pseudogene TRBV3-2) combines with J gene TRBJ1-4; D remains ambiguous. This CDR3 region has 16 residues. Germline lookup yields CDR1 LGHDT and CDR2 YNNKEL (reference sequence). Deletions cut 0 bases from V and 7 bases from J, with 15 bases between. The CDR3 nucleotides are TGTGCCAGCAGCCAAGATCGGGGAGGGTTCGGTGAAAAACTGTTTTTT. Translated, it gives CASSQDRGGFGEKLFF.

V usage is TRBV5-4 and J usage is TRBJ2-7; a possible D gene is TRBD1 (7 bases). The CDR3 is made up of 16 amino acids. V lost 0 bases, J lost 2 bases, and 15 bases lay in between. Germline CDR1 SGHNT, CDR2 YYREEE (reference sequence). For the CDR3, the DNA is TGTGCCAGCAGCTTGGCCGGAGGGGGCGCAACCTACGAGCAGTACTTC. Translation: CASSLAGGGATYEQYF.

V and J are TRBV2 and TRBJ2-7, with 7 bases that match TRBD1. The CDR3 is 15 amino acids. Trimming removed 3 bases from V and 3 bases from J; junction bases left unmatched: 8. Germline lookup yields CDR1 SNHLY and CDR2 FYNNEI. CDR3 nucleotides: TGTGCCAGCAGTGAGTTTGGGCAGGGGGTCTACGAGCAGTACTTC. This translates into CASSEFGQGVYEQYF.

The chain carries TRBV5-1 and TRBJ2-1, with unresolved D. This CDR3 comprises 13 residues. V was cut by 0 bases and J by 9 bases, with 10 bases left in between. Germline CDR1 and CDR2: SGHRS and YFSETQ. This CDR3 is CASSLVPSGEQFF. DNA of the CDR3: TGCGCCAGCAGCTTGGTTCCTAGTGGTGAGCAGTTCTTC.

CDR3 DNA: TGTGCCAGCAGCTCCTACCAAGAGACCCAGTACTTC. This encodes CASSSYQETQYF. V gene TRBV5-5 combines with J gene TRBJ2-5; D is uncertain. V lost 3 bases to trimming and J lost 0 bases, with 3 bases between them. The CDR3 has 12 amino acids. Looked up from germline, CDR1 is SGHKS and CDR2 is YYEKEE (reference sequence). Variable domain in full (rest from reference TRBV5-5 and TRBJ2-5): DAGVTQSPTHLIKTRGQQVTLRCSPISGHKSVSWYQQVLGQGPQFIFQYYEKEERGRGNFPDRFSARQFPNYSSELNVNALLLGDSALYLCASSSYQETQYFGPGTRLLVL.